These T cell receptor beta chains were read from a single sample in a study of OX40 agonist ivuxolimab in advanced cancers. The assay was immunoSEQ multiplex PCR, and TCRdb's table has in-frame clones only and misses some. The profile shows just under 20,000 clones, 74% of them singletons. The sample was CD4+ or CD8+ T cells sorted from blood, taken in a trial of the OX40 agonist ivuxolimab. The receptors were sampled from an adult with an advanced solid tumor such as melanoma, head and neck, liver or kidney cancer. Each CDR3 is given with its conserved first and last residue. D genes are given only for firm matches. Size is omitted from some rows. Given values are once, few, many or a class for expanded clones.

TRBD1 - TRBJ1-2 TRBV28 CASSSEDREGTYGYTF TGTGCCAGCAGCAGTGAGGACAGGGAGGGGACCTATGGCTACACCTTC
TRBD1 - TRBJ2-5 TRBV6-6 CASSPGTGGAETQYF TGTGCCAGCAGTCCCGGGACAGGGGGCGCGGAGACCCAGTACTTC
TRBD2 few TRBJ2-5 TRBV7-9 CASSSPGVAGFETQYF TGTGCCAGCAGCTCCCCAGGGGTAGCGGGATTTGAGACCCAGTACTTC
- - TRBJ2-3 TRBV7-3 CASSTSGSSTDTQYF TGTGCCAGCAGTACCTCGGGGTCGAGCACAGATACGCAGTATTTT
- few TRBJ1-5 TRBV4-3 CASSQGTGNQPQHF TGCGCCAGCAGCCAAGGGACAGGCAATCAGCCCCAGCATTTT
- - TRBJ1-1 TRBV5-4 CASTLGNGNTEAFF TGTGCCAGCACCTTAGGAAACGGCAACACTGAAGCTTTCTTT
TRBD1 - TRBJ2-1 TRBV7-9 CASSSRTGKGSDEQFF TGTGCCAGCAGCTCGCGGACAGGGAAGGGCTCAGATGAGCAGTTCTTC
TRBD2 - TRBJ2-3 TRBV2 CASSVPAGGSGASTDTQYF TGTGCCAGCAGTGTTCCAGCGGGGGGCTCTGGCGCTAGCACAGATACGCAGTATTTT
TRBD2 - TRBJ2-7 TRBV13 CASSQGLAGPPSYEQYF TGTGCCAGCAGCCAGGGACTAGCGGGCCCCCCGTCCTACGAGCAGTACTTC
- - TRBJ1-2 TRBV5-8 CASSSDILTDNYGYTF TGTGCCAGCAGCTCCGATATCTTGACTGATAACTATGGCTACACCTTC
- - TRBJ2-5 TRBV10-1 CASKDYPTTQETQYF TGCGCCAGCAAGGACTACCCGACCACCCAAGAGACCCAGTACTTC
- - TRBJ1-1 TRBV6-1 CASSEQGNTEAFF TGTGCCAGCAGTGAACAGGGGAACACTGAAGCTTTCTTT
TRBD1 - TRBJ2-1 TRBV2 CASWGQGPSDEQFF TGTGCCAGCTGGGGACAGGGCCCCTCCGATGAGCAGTTCTTC
TRBD1 once TRBJ1-2 TRBV29-1 CSVDSQGDGSGYTF TGCAGCGTTGATAGTCAGGGGGATGGGAGTGGCTACACCTTC
TRBD1 - TRBJ2-7 TRBV5-5 CASRQGAYEQYF TGTGCCAGCCGACAGGGTGCCTACGAGCAGTACTTC
- - TRBJ1-2 TRBV7-2 CASEPRQGGYGYTF TGTGCCAGCGAGCCTAGGCAGGGAGGCTATGGCTACACCTTC
- few TRBJ2-3 TRBV19 CASSIAPTYTDTQYF TGTGCCAGTAGTATAGCTCCAACATATACAGATACGCAGTATTTT
- - TRBJ2-1 TRBV27 CASSPPGGNEQFF TGTGCCAGCAGTCCCCCCGGCGGCAATGAGCAGTTCTTC
- - TRBJ1-2 TRBV13 CASSQGEAVYGYTF TGTGCCAGCAGCCAAGGGGAGGCAGTCTATGGCTACACCTTC
TRBD2 - TRBJ2-1 TRBV27 CASSLSGPHLAGGYGEQFF TGTGCCAGCAGTTTATCGGGCCCCCATCTAGCGGGGGGCTATGGTGAGCAGTTCTTC
TRBD2 - TRBJ2-3 TRBV11-3 CASSSLAGGTDTQYF TGTGCCAGCAGCAGCTTGGCGGGGGGCACAGATACGCAGTATTTT
- - TRBJ2-1 TRBV7-6 CASSLASGDNNEQFF TGTGCCAGCAGCTTAGCGTCCGGGGATAACAATGAGCAGTTCTTC
- - TRBJ2-7 TRBV28 CASSPPQTSSVEQYF TGTGCCAGCAGTCCCCCCCAAACATCCTCTGTCGAGCAGTACTTC
- few TRBJ2-7 TRBV9 CASSALTSGEQYF TGTGCCAGCAGCGCCCTAACCTCGGGCGAGCAGTACTTC
TRBD1 - TRBJ2-1 TRBV10-3 CATLDRDRGSNEQFF TGTGCCACCTTAGACCGGGACAGGGGGAGCAATGAGCAGTTCTTC
TRBD1 once TRBJ2-7 TRBV4-1 CASSQSPGQGLYEQYF TGCGCCAGCAGCCAGAGCCCGGGACAGGGGCTCTACGAGCAGTACTTC
- once TRBJ1-2 TRBV6-6 CAILGVYGYTF TGTGCCATCCTAGGGGTCTATGGCTACACCTTC
TRBD2 - TRBJ2-3 TRBV7-8 CASSWTSGSDTQYF TGTGCCAGCAGCTGGACTAGCGGGTCAGATACGCAGTATTTT
- - TRBJ1-2 TRBV6-6 CASSHYRGDGYTF TGTGCCAGCAGTCATTACCGGGGAGATGGCTACACCTTC
- once TRBJ2-3 TRBV5-6 CASSWGRFGLEDTQYF TGTGCCAGCAGCTGGGGGCGGTTCGGGCTGGAAGATACGCAGTATTTT
- once TRBJ1-1 TRBV30 CAWRSGTPNTEAFF TGTGCCTGGAGATCCGGGACACCCAACACTGAAGCTTTCTTT
- - TRBJ1-4 TRBV11-2 CASRIGQTNEKLFF TGTGCCAGCAGAATCGGACAAACTAATGAAAAACTGTTTTTT
- - TRBJ2-2 TRBV27 CASLETGRTGELFF TGTGCCAGCCTCGAGACAGGGAGGACCGGGGAGCTGTTTTTT
- - TRBJ2-1 TRBV5-6 CASSLSDGTEQFF TGTGCCAGCAGCTTAAGTGATGGGACAGAGCAGTTCTTC
- few TRBJ2-7 TRBV29-1 CSVVGGFTDEQYF TGCAGCGTTGTAGGGGGGTTCACTGACGAGCAGTACTTC
- - TRBJ2-7 TRBV19 CASTPGGGLGEQYF TGTGCCAGTACCCCAGGCGGGGGCTTGGGGGAGCAGTACTTC
- - TRBJ2-5 TRBV6-1 CASSEYPAGLQETQYF TGTGCCAGCAGTGAATATCCGGCGGGCCTCCAAGAGACCCAGTACTTC
TRBD2 once TRBJ2-3 TRBV28 CASSLGGSDTQYF TGTGCCAGCAGTTTGGGGGGGAGTGATACGCAGTATTTT
- - TRBJ2-1 TRBV5-6 CASSLGEAGWYNEQFF TGTGCCAGCAGCTTGGGTGAGGCGGGGTGGTACAATGAGCAGTTCTTC
- many TRBJ2-7 TRBV15 CATSDRYYEQYF TGTGCCACCAGCGACAGATACTACGAGCAGTACTTC
- - TRBJ2-3 TRBV28 CASSFPSDRSTDTQYF TGTGCCAGCAGTTTCCCTAGCGACAGAAGCACAGATACGCAGTATTTT
TRBD1 few TRBJ2-2 TRBV7-9 CASSNRDSNTGELFF TGTGCCAGCAGTAATAGGGACAGTAACACCGGGGAGCTGTTTTTT
TRBD1 - TRBJ1-1 TRBV27 CASSPPGGRGTEAFF TGTGCCAGCAGTCCACCAGGGGGCAGGGGCACTGAAGCTTTCTTT
TRBD2 - TRBJ2-5 TRBV6-5 CASSYLAGGQGETQYF TGTGCCAGCAGTTACCTAGCGGGGGGCCAGGGGGAGACCCAGTACTTC
TRBD2 - TRBJ2-1 TRBV19 CASSRLAAYNEQFF TGTGCCAGTTCGAGACTAGCGGCCTACAATGAGCAGTTCTTC